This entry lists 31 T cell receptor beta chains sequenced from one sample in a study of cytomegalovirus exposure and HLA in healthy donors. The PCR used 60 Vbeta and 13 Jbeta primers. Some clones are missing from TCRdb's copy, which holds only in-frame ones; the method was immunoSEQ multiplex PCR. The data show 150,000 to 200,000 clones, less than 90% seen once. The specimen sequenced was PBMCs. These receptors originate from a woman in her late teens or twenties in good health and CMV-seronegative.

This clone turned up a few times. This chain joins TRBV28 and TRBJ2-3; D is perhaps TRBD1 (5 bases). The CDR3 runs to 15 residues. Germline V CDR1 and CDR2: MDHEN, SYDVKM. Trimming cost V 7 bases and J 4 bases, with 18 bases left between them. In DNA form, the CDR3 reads TGTGCCAGCACTAGGACATCTCCTAGAGCAGATACGCAGTATTTT. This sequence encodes CASTRTSPRADTQYF.

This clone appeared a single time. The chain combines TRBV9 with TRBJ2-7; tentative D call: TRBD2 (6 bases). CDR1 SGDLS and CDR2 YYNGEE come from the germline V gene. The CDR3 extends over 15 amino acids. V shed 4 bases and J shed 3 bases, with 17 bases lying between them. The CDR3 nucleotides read TGTGCCAGCAGCTTAGGAGGAGGGAGCGGCTACGAGCAGTACTTC. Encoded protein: CASSLGGGSGYEQYF.

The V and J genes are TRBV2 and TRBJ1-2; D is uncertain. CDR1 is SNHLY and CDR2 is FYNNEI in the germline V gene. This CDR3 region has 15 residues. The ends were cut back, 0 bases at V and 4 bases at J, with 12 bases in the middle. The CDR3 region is CASSEAGRAFYGYTF. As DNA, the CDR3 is TGTGCCAGCAGTGAAGCGGGCAGAGCTTTCTATGGCTACACCTTC.

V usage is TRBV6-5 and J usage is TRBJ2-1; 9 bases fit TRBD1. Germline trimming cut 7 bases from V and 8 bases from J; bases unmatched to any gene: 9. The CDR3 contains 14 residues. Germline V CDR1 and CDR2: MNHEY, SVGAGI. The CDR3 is CASTNRDRVDEQFF. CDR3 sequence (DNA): TGTGCCAGCACCAACCGGGACAGGGTTGATGAGCAGTTCTTC.

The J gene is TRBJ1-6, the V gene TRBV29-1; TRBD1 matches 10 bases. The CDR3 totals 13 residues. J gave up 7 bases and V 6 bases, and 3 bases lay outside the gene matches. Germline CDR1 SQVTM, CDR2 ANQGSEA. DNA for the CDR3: TGCAGCGTGAAGGGACAGGGGAATTCACCCCTCCACTTT. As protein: CSVKGQGNSPLHF.

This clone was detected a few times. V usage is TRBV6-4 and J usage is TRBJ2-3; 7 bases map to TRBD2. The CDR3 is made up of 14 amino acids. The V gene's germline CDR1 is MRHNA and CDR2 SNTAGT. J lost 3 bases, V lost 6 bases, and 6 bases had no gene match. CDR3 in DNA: TGTGCCAGCAGAGCGGGGACTGATACAGATACGCAGTATTTT. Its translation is CASRAGTDTDTQYF.

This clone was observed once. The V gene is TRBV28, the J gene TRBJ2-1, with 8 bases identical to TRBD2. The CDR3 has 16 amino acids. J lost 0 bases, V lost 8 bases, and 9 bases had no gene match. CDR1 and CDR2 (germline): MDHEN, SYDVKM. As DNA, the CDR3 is TGTGCCAGCGGGGGGACTAGTAGGGGCTCCTACAATGAGCAGTTCTTC. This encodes CASGGTSRGSYNEQFF.

The CDR3 sequence is CASKRLAGSTDTQYF. The CDR3, as DNA: TGCGCCAGCAAAAGACTAGCGGGGTCCACAGATACGCAGTATTTT. The rearrangement uses TRBV4-1 and TRBJ2-3; 11 positions match TRBD2. From germline, CDR1 is MGHRA and CDR2 YSYEKL. The CDR3 totals 15 residues. Trimming at V came to 7 bases and at J to 2 bases, leaving 5 bases not matched to a gene.

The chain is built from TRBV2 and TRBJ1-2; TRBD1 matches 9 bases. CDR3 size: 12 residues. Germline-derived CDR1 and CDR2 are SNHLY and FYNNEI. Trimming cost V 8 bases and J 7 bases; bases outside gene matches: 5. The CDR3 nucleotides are TGTGCCAGCGAGGGACAGGGTAGTGGCTACACCTTC. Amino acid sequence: CASEGQGSGYTF.

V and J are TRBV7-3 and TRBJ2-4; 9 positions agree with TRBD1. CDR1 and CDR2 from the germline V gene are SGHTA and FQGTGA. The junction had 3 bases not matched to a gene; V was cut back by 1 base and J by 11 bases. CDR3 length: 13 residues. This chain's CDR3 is CASSLNTGGFQYF. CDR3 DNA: TGTGCCAGCAGCTTAAATACAGGGGGCTTTCAGTACTTC.

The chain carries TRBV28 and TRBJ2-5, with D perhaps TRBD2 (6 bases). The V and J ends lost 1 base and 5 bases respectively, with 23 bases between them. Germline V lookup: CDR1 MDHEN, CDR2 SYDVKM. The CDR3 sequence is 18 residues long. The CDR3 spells CASSLFDPIDSGWETQYF. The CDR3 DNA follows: TGTGCCAGCAGTTTATTTGACCCCATAGATAGCGGCTGGGAGACCCAGTACTTC.

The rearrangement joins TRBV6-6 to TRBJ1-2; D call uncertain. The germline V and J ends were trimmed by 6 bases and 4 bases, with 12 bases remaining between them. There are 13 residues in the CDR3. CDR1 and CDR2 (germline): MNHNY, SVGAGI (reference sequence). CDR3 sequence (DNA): TGTGCCAGCAGCTCTCAAGGGAGCTATGGCTACACCTTC. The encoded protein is CASSSQGSYGYTF.

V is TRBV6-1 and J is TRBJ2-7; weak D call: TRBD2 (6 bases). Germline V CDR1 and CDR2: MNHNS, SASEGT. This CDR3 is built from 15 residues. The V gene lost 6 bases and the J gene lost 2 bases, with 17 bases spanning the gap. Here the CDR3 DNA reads TGTGCCAGCAGGAAGGGCGGGACGGACCCCTACGAGCAGTACTTC. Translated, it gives CASRKGGTDPYEQYF.

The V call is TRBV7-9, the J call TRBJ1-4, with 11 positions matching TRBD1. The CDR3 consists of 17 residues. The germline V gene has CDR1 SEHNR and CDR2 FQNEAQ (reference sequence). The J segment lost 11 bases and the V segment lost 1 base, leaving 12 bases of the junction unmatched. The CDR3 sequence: CASSLGRPGDRGVKLFF. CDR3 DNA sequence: TGTGCCAGCAGCTTAGGTCGCCCGGGGGACAGGGGGGTCAAACTGTTTTTT.

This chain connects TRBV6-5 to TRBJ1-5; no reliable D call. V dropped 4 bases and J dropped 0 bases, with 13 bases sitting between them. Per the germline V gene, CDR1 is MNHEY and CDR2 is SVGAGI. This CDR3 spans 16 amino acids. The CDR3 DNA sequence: TGTGCCAGCAGTTCAACAGCGGTTAATAGCAATCAGCCCCAGCATTTT. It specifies CASSSTAVNSNQPQHF.

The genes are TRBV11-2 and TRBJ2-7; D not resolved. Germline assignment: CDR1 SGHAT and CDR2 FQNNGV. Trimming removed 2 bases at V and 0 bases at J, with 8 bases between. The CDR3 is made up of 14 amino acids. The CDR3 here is CASSLSTASYEQYF. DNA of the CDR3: TGTGCCAGCAGCTTATCAACAGCCTCCTACGAGCAGTACTTC.

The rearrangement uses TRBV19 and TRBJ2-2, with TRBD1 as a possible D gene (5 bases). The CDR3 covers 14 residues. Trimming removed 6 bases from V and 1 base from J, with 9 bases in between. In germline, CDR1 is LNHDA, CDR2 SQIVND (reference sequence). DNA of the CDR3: TGTGCCAGTAGACAGGTGGGGAACACCGGGGAGCTGTTTTTT. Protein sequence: CASRQVGNTGELFF.

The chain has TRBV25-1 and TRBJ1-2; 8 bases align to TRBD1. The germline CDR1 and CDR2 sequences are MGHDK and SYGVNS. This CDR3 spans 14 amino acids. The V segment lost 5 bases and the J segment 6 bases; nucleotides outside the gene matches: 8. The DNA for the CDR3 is TGTGCCAGCAGTCCCCCGGACAGGGAACATGGCTACACCTTC. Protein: CASSPPDREHGYTF.

This CDR3 reads CASSLTNRDYEQYF. The CDR3 nucleotides are TGTGCCAGCAGCCTAACGAACAGAGACTACGAGCAGTACTTC. The chain combines TRBV7-9 with TRBJ2-7; D gene uncertain. The CDR3 extends over 14 amino acids. Germline CDR1 SEHNR, CDR2 FQNEAQ (reference sequence). Trimming cost V 5 bases and J 3 bases, with 14 bases left between them.

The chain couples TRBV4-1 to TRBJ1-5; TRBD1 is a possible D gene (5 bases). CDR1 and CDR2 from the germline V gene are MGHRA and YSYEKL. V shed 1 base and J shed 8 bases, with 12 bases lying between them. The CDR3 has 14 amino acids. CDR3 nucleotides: TGCGCCAGCAGCCAAGTAGGGGCCCCCGAGCCCCAGCATTTT. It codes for CASSQVGAPEPQHF.

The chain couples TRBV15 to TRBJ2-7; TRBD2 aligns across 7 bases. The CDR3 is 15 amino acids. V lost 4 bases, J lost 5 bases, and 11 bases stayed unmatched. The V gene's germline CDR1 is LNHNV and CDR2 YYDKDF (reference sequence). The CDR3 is CATSTRGGSFHEQYF. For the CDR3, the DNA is TGTGCCACCAGCACCCGGGGCGGGAGCTTCCACGAGCAGTACTTC.

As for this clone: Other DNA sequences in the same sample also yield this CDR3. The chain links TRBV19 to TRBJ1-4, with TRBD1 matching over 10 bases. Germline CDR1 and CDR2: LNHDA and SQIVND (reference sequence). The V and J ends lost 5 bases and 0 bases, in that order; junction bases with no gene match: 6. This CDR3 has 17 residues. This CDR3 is CASSPWTGGPTNEKLFF. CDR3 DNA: TGTGCCAGTAGTCCTTGGACAGGGGGGCCAACTAATGAAAAACTGTTTTTT.

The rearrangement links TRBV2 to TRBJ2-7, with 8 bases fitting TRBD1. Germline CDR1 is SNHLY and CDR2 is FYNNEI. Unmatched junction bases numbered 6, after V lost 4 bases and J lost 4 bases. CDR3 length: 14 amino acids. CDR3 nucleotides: TGTGCCAGCAGTGGAGACAGGGGTATGTACGAGCAGTACTTC. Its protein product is CASSGDRGMYEQYF. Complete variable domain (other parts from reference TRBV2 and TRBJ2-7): EPEVTQTPSHQVTQMGQEVILRCVPISNHLYFYWYRQILGQKVEFLVSFYNNEISEKSEIFDDQFSVERPDGSNFTLKIRSTKLEDSAMYFCASSGDRGMYEQYFGPGTRLTVT.

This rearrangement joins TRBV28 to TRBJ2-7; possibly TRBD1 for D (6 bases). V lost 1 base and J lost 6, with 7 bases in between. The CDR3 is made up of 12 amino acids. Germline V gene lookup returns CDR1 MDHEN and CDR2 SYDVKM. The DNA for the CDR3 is TGTGCCAGCAGTTTATTGGGGGCCGAGCAGTACTTC. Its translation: CASSLLGAEQYF.

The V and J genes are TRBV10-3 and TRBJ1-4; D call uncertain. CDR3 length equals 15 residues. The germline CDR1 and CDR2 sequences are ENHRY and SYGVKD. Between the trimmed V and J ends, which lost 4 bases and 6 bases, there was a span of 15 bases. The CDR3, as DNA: TGTGCCATCAGTGGCTCCCGGGAGTTAGATGAAAAACTGTTTTTT. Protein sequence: CAISGSRELDEKLFF.

This CDR3 is CSVDRGPMNTEAFF. CDR3 DNA: TGCAGCGTTGACAGGGGACCGATGAACACTGAAGCTTTCTTT. The gene calls are TRBV29-1 and TRBJ1-1; TRBD1 is a possible D gene (6 bases). Trimming pared 3 bases from V and 0 bases from J, leaving 11 bases between. CDR1 and CDR2 from the germline V gene are SQVTM and ANQGSEA. The CDR3 extends over 14 amino acids.

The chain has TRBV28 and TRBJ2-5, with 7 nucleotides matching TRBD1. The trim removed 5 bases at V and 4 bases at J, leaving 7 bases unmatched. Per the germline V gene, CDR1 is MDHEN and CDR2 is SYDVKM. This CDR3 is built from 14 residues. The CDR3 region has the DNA TGTGCCAGCAGTCCACCGACAGGGACAGAGACCCAGTACTTC. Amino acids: CASSPPTGTETQYF.

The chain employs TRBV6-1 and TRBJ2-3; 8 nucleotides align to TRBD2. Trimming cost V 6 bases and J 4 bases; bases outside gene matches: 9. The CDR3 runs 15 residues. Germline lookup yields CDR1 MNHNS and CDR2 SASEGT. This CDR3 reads CASRGSGTQADTQYF. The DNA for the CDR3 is TGTGCCAGCAGGGGTAGCGGGACCCAGGCAGATACGCAGTATTTT.

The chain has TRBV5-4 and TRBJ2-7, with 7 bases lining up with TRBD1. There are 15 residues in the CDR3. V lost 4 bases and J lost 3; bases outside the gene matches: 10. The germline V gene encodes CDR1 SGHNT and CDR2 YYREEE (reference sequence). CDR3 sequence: CASSAGDRLNYEQYF. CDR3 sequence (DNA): TGTGCCAGCAGCGCTGGGGACAGATTAAACTACGAGCAGTACTTC.

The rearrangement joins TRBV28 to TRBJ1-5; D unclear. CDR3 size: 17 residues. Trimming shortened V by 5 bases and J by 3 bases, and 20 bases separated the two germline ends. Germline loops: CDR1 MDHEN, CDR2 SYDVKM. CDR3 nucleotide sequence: TGTGCCAGCAGTCTATCGGTAGCAGCCGGAGTCAATCAGCCCCAGCATTTT. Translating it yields CASSLSVAAGVNQPQHF.

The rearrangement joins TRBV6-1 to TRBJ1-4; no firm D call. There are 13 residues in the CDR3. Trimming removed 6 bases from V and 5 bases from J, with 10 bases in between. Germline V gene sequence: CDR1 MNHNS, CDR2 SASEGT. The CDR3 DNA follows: TGTGCCAGCAGGAGGGTTGGGAATGAAAAACTGTTTTTT. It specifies CASRRVGNEKLFF.